This T cell receptor beta chain was retrieved from a study of cytomegalovirus exposure and HLA in healthy donors (dated by TCRdb to the late 2010s). Some background on the complete study: According to a later analysis, the approximately 130 validation repertoires were produced on the same platform as the roughly 700 repertoires of the first cohort. In addition to the first cohort of 666 subjects, a separate validation cohort of 120 different subjects was used. To predict cytomegalovirus infection status, the study combined high-throughput TCR immunosequencing, statistical association of individual TCRs with disease status, and machine learning. The aim of the study was to test whether cataloging public T cell receptors could identify signatures of past pathogen exposure. Points the paper makes about the study in general: Most TCR sequences were observed very rarely across donors, whereas some public TCRs were present in many individuals. In a later analysis, TCRs clustered in the first cohort were found to also tend to co-occur in the approximately 120 validation repertoires, with 90% to 95% of cluster scores above 0. A total of 150 to 200 TCR beta chains were listed by the study as associated with cytomegalovirus. In vitro tests confirmed that a few of the cytomegalovirus-associated TCR beta chains recognize cytomegalovirus antigens. A later analysis had no HLA typing for the validation cohort, so co-occurrence there was scored across all 110 or so repertoires. In both the original and validation cohorts, the classifier was reported to diagnose cytomegalovirus status with high specificity and sensitivity. According to the authors, the approach could potentially be generalized to other disease states and immunological phenotypes.

Notes on this clone: Its specific antigen is unknown. The sample holds no much larger clone one base away, and base qualities are not on file.

Donors formed part of the validation cohort, which comprised 120 subjects and was distinct from the first cohort of 690 or so subjects. Relative to germline, V is 5 bases shorter and J is 7 bases shorter, with 18 bases between their ends. From the germline V gene, CDR1 is SGHVS and CDR2 is FNYEAQ. CDR3 length: 15 amino acids, cysteine to phenylalanine. Only the CDR3 DNA is retained, 45 bases long and in frame from the first base. Library preparation was by the immunoSEQ multiplex PCR assay. Per the original workflow: A statistical classification framework was built for diagnosing cytomegalovirus status from the catalog of TCR beta chain sequences. This is the immuneACCESS table as TCRdb keeps it, with only in-frame sequences that have V and J called. A part of the clones is gone; compared with another copy, unresolved V genes explain less than half, and the rest is unexplained. V, J and clone size were drawn from that table, and D and trimming were deduced from the DNA. The sample table shows over 150,000 clones, and about nine tenths are seen once. In total, the top ten clones hold roughly 5.8% of the sample.

The source is a young woman in good health and CMV-seronegative. Sequencing was performed on PBMCs. Recombination joined TRBV7-6 with TRBJ2-1; the D gene could be either TRBD1 or TRBD2, each agreeing at 6 bases. The CDR3 region reads CASSRRQDGGNEQFF. The DNA sequence follows: TGTGCCAGCAGCCGTAGACAGGACGGAGGGAATGAGCAGTTCTTC.